These 28 T cell receptor beta chains were sequenced from one sample in a study of blood T cell repertoires in COVID-19 (dated by TCRdb to 2018 to 2021). Libraries were prepared through the immunoSEQ multiplex PCR assay. The immuneACCESS repertoire file appears here via TCRdb, limited to in-frame rearrangements. These files lack a portion of the clones; in checked studies, under half of the deficit traces to unresolved V genes, and the cause of the others is not known. This sample comprises under 300,000 clones, 85% of them detected only once. The ten biggest clones cover around 6.4% of the sample. The sequencing input was peripheral blood. These receptors were taken from a woman aged 55 to 70 with active or convalescent COVID-19.

The genes are TRBV2 and TRBJ1-1; 7 nucleotides align to TRBD1. CDR1 SNHLY and CDR2 FYNNEI come from the germline V gene. The length of the CDR3 is 12 residues. The J segment lost 4 bases and the V segment lost 6 bases, leaving 2 bases of the junction unmatched. CDR3 protein: CASRRGLTEAFF. The CDR3 DNA sequence: TGTGCCAGCAGAAGGGGGCTCACTGAAGCTTTCTTT.

The rearrangement uses TRBV3-1 (or the pseudogene TRBV3-2) and TRBJ1-3; possible D gene TRBD1, 6 bases. This CDR3 is built from 16 residues. The V end lost 7 bases, the J end lost 2 bases, and 18 bases lay between the germline ends. Germline values: CDR1 LGHDT, CDR2 YNNKEL (reference sequence). Here the CDR3 DNA reads TGTGCCAGCACCACAAGGGGTGCAGGGGCTGGAAACACCATATATTTT. It translates to CASTTRGAGAGNTIYF.

The chain combines TRBV2 with TRBJ2-3; 8 bases are shared with TRBD2. Germline V gene sequence: CDR1 SNHLY, CDR2 FYNNEI. The junction had 8 bases not matched to a gene; V was cut back by 5 bases and J by 1 base. CDR3 length: 16 amino acids. The CDR3 DNA is TGTGCCAGCAGTTCGTCTCTAGCGGGTGGCACAGATACGCAGTATTTT. Residues: CASSSSLAGGTDTQYF.

CDR3 loop: CASSETGVKNIQYF. CDR3 nucleotides: TGTGCCAGCAGCGAGACAGGGGTAAAAAACATTCAGTACTTC. The rearrangement links TRBV5-6 to TRBJ2-4; TRBD1 matches at 8 bases. The germline V gene has CDR1 SGHDT and CDR2 YYEEEE. Trimming cost V 4 bases and J 4 bases; bases outside gene matches: 4. The CDR3 is 14 residues long. The complete variable domain, with remaining parts taken from reference TRBV5-6 and TRBJ2-4, reads DAGVTQSPTHLIKTRGQQVTLRCSPKSGHDTVSWYQQALGQGPQFIFQYYEEEERQRGNFPDRFSGHQFPNYSSELNVNALLLGDSALYLCASSETGVKNIQYFGAGTRLSVL.

The chain uses TRBV11-3 and TRBJ2-2; 7 nucleotides align to TRBD1. The CDR3 totals 15 residues. Unmatched junction bases numbered 3, after V lost 5 bases and J lost 0 bases. CDR1 and CDR2 from the germline V gene are SGHNT and YENEEA. CDR3 amino acids: CASSHGTANTGELFF. The DNA of the CDR3 is TGTGCCAGCAGCCATGGGACAGCGAACACCGGGGAGCTGTTTTTT.

The chain links TRBV29-1 to TRBJ1-3; D is unclear. Germline V gene data show CDR1 as SQVTM and CDR2 as ANQGSEA. This CDR3 has 12 amino acids. V lost 6 bases, J lost 3 bases, and 9 bases lay in between. CDR3 residues: CSVWSDGNTIYF. The CDR3 DNA reads as TGCAGCGTCTGGAGCGATGGAAACACCATATATTTT.

The rearrangement uses TRBV7-9 and TRBJ2-1; TRBD2 agrees at 14 bases. After removal of 1 base from V and 12 bases from J, the junction contained 8 bases not matched to a gene. Per the germline V gene, CDR1 is SEHNR and CDR2 is FQNEAQ (reference sequence). CDR3 length equals 16 residues. DNA of the CDR3: TGTGCCAGCAGCTTAGACGGGACTAGCGGGGGCCTAGGGCAGTTCTTC. This gives the protein CASSLDGTSGGLGQFF.

The chain uses TRBV5-4 and TRBJ2-5; the D gene is possibly TRBD2 (7 bases). The length of the CDR3 is 15 residues. Trimming shortened V by 0 bases and J by 5 bases, and 14 bases separated the two germline ends. Germline CDR1 reads SGHNT; CDR2 reads YYREEE (reference sequence). CDR3 in DNA: TGTGCCAGCAGCTTGGTAGGGGGGGCCAGGGAGACCCAGTACTTC. It encodes CASSLVGGARETQYF.

The CDR3 DNA sequence: TGCGCCAGCAGCTTGGATGGACAGTCGACTGGAAACACCATATATTTT. It encodes CASSLDGQSTGNTIYF. The rearrangement joins TRBV5-1 to TRBJ1-3; D perhaps matches TRBD1 (6 bases). Germline-derived CDR1 and CDR2 are SGHRS and YFSETQ. V gave up 0 bases and J gave up 2 bases, with 12 bases separating them. This CDR3 spans 16 amino acids.

The V call is TRBV28, the J call TRBJ2-5; no definite D call. This CDR3 has 13 amino acids. The V end was cut by 5 bases, the J end by 1 base, with 8 bases between. Germline loops: CDR1 MDHEN, CDR2 SYDVKM. CDR3 sequence reads: CASSTIPQETQYF. CDR3 bases: TGTGCCAGCAGTACAATCCCCCAAGAGACCCAGTACTTC.

The V call is TRBV7-9, the J call TRBJ1-2, with D possibly being TRBD1 (5 bases). V was cut by 0 bases and J by 4 bases, with 12 bases left in between. The germline gives CDR1 SEHNR, CDR2 FQNEAQ (reference sequence). CDR3 size: 15 residues. CDR3 sequence: CASSLAIGAGYGYTF. The CDR3, as DNA: TGTGCCAGCAGCTTAGCTATAGGGGCTGGCTATGGCTACACCTTC.

The V gene is TRBV2, the J gene TRBJ1-5; D is possibly TRBD1 (5 bases). Germline CDR1 SNHLY, CDR2 FYNNEI. The CDR3 is 14 residues long. Trimming took 7 bases from V and 5 from J, leaving 15 bases between them. The CDR3 DNA reads as TGTGCCAGCAACCGGGACGGGGGTGATCAGCCCCAGCATTTT. Its translation is CASNRDGGDQPQHF.

As concerns this clone: Different DNA sequences within this sample yield the same CDR3. The V call is TRBV6-1, the J call TRBJ1-5; D perhaps matches TRBD1 (5 bases). Germline V gene data show CDR1 as MNHNS and CDR2 as SASEGT. Trimming shortened V by 2 bases and J by 1 base, and 6 bases separated the two germline ends. The CDR3 consists of 14 residues. CDR3 coding DNA: TGTGCCAGCAGTGAACAGGGAAGCAATCAGCCCCAGCATTTT. This translates into CASSEQGSNQPQHF.

This clone was observed a few times. The chain joins TRBV6-5 to TRBJ1-1; unclear D gene. Germline CDR1 MNHEY, CDR2 SVGAGI. The CDR3 covers 13 residues. Between the trimmed V and J ends, which lost 7 bases and 0 bases, there was a span of 9 bases. The CDR3 region has the DNA TGTGCCAGCATGAGGAATATGAACACTGAAGCTTTCTTT. Translating it yields CASMRNMNTEAFF.

This chain connects TRBV5-6 to TRBJ1-5, with D unresolved. CDR1 and CDR2 (germline): SGHDT, YYEEEE. Trimming cost V 2 bases and J 10 bases, with 13 bases left between them. CDR3 length: 13 amino acids. The CDR3 loop is CASSFSPRGPQHF. The CDR3 coding sequence is TGTGCCAGCAGCTTCAGTCCGCGAGGACCCCAGCATTTT.

The J gene is TRBJ2-6, the V gene TRBV6-2 or TRBV6-3; D perhaps matches TRBD2 (5 bases). The V gene lost 0 bases and the J gene lost 3 bases, with 12 bases spanning the gap. Germline CDR1 is MNHEY and CDR2 is SVGEGT. There are 17 residues in the CDR3. The CDR3 is CASSYSTGNIGANVLTF. The CDR3 DNA reads TGTGCCAGCAGTTACTCGACGGGGAATATTGGGGCCAACGTCCTGACTTTC.

CDR3 nucleotide sequence: TGTGCCAGTAGTACCCCGGGACAGGGTAGTTTGTATGGCTACACCTTC. Residues: CASSTPGQGSLYGYTF. This chain joins TRBV19 and TRBJ1-2; 9 nucleotides line up with TRBD1. Germline V gene data show CDR1 as LNHDA and CDR2 as SQIVND (reference sequence). This CDR3 has 16 amino acids. V shed 4 bases, J shed 5 bases, and the junction held 11 bases outside the gene matches.

This clone was picked up one time. The V call is TRBV2, the J call TRBJ2-1, with D possibly TRBD2 on 6 matching bases. CDR1 SNHLY and CDR2 FYNNEI come from the germline V gene. CDR3 size: 14 residues. V lost 4 bases and J lost 5, with 12 bases in between. The CDR3 nucleotides read TGTGCCAGCAGTGTCGGCTCGGGAGACAATGAGCAGTTCTTC. Translation gives CASSVGSGDNEQFF.

V usage is TRBV4-1 and J usage is TRBJ2-1, with D possibly being TRBD2 (6 bases). V gave up 0 bases and J gave up 6 bases, with 12 bases separating them. This CDR3 spans 15 amino acids. The germline gives CDR1 MGHRA, CDR2 YSYEKL. CDR3 nucleotides: TGCGCCAGCAGCCAAGACGGGCTAGCGACCAATGAGCAGTTCTTC. Translated: CASSQDGLATNEQFF.

This clone was seen more than once but under ten times. The rearrangement joins TRBV5-6 to TRBJ1-4; possibly TRBD1 for D (5 bases). V was shortened by 0 bases and J by 8 bases, with 8 bases between the two germline ends. Per germline, CDR1 SGHDT and CDR2 YYEEEE. The CDR3 loop spans 13 amino acids. CDR3 protein: CASSLDPGEKLFF. CDR3 DNA: TGTGCCAGCAGCTTGGACCCAGGGGAAAAACTGTTTTTT.

This clone was seen just once. J is TRBJ2-3 and V is TRBV11-2; D unresolved. The germline V gene has CDR1 SGHAT and CDR2 FQNNGV. V lost 1 base, J lost 0 bases, and 11 bases lay in between. This CDR3 is built from 16 residues. The CDR3 DNA reads TGTGCCAGCAGCTTAGCTTTGCAAACTAGCACAGATACGCAGTATTTT. Translation gives CASSLALQTSTDTQYF.

This chain uses TRBV6-5 with TRBJ2-7; maybe TRBD2 (6 bases). V was trimmed by 5 bases and J by 4 bases, leaving 15 bases between them. The CDR3 sequence is 14 residues long. Germline CDR1 MNHEY, CDR2 SVGAGI. CDR3: CASSPLYGGYEQYV. DNA for the CDR3: TGTGCCAGCAGTCCCCTTTACGGAGGGTACGAGCAGTACGTC.

The chain employs TRBV3-1 (or the pseudogene TRBV3-2) and TRBJ2-5; no firm D call. CDR1 and CDR2 (germline): LGHDT, YNNKEL (reference sequence). The V and J ends lost 2 bases and 4 bases respectively, with 11 bases between them. The CDR3 is 14 amino acids. CDR3 nucleotide sequence: TGTGCCAGCAGCCAACTGTCCAGTGGAGAGACCCAGTACTTC. Its translation: CASSQLSSGETQYF.

The rearrangement uses TRBV24-1 and TRBJ1-5, with D uncertain. Trimming removed 5 bases at V and 0 bases at J, with 4 bases between. Per the germline V gene, CDR1 is KGHDR and CDR2 is SFDVKD. This CDR3 spans 13 amino acids. CDR3 sequence reads: CATSASSNQPQHF. CDR3 sequence (DNA): TGTGCCACCAGTGCCAGTAGCAATCAGCCCCAGCATTTT.

The chain couples TRBV5-1 to TRBJ1-5; D unresolved. Per germline, CDR1 SGHRS and CDR2 YFSETQ. The V and J ends lost 0 bases and 9 bases respectively, with 10 bases between them. The CDR3 has 13 residues. CDR3 in amino acids: CASSLAEGRPQHF. The CDR3 region has the DNA TGCGCCAGCAGCTTGGCCGAGGGCAGGCCCCAGCATTTT. Full variable domain (outside the CDR3, taken from reference TRBV5-1 and TRBJ1-5): KAGVTQTPRYLIKTRGQQVTLSCSPISGHRSVSWYQQTPGQGLQFLFEYFSETQRNKGNFPGRFSGRQFSNSRSEMNVSTLELGDSALYLCASSLAEGRPQHFGDGTRLSIL.

The chain has TRBV30 and TRBJ2-7; 9 bases match TRBD2. Germline-derived CDR1 and CDR2 are GTSNPN and SVGIG (reference sequence). Losses at the gene ends were 1 base for V and 0 bases for J; bases not matched to a gene: 7. The CDR3 runs 16 residues. The CDR3 reads CAWSDFRLAVSYEQYF. The CDR3 DNA follows: TGTGCCTGGAGTGATTTTAGACTAGCGGTCTCCTACGAGCAGTACTTC. Full variable domain (rest looked up from reference TRBV30 and TRBJ2-7): SQTIHQWPATLVQPVGSPLSLECTVEGTSNPNLYWYRQAAGRGLQLLFYSVGIGQISSEVPQNLSASRPQDRQFILSSKKLLLSDSGFYLCAWSDFRLAVSYEQYFGPGTRLTVT.

The rearrangement uses TRBV13 and TRBJ2-2, with unresolved D. The germline V gene has CDR1 PRHDT and CDR2 FYEKMQ (reference sequence). V was trimmed by 1 base and J by 6 bases, leaving 15 bases between them. The CDR3 contains 16 residues. CDR3 loop: CASSLALKSIAGELFF. The CDR3 region has the DNA TGTGCCAGCAGCTTAGCTCTAAAGTCTATCGCCGGGGAGCTGTTTTTT.

Only one count was recorded for this clone. The chain links TRBV10-2 to TRBJ1-2; the D gene is possibly TRBD1 (6 bases). Germline loops: CDR1 WSHSY, CDR2 SAAADI. V was cut by 6 bases and J by 6 bases, with 23 bases left in between. This CDR3 comprises 16 residues. DNA for the CDR3: TGCGCCAGCAGAAACAAAAGACAGGCGACCCATGATGGCTACACCTTC. Protein product: CASRNKRQATHDGYTF.